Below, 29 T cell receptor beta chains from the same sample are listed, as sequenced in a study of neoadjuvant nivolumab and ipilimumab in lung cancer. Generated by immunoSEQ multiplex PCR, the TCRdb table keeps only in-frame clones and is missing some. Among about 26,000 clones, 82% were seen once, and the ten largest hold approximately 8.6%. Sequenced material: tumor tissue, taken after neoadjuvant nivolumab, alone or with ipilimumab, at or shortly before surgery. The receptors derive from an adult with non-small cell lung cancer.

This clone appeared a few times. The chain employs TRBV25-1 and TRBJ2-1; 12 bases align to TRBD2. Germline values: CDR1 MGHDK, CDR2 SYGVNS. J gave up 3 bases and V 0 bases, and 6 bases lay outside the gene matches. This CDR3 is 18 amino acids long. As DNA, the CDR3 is TGTGCCAGCAGTGAATATAGACTAGCGGGAGCGGTCTACAATGAGCAGTTCTTC. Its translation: CASSEYRLAGAVYNEQFF.

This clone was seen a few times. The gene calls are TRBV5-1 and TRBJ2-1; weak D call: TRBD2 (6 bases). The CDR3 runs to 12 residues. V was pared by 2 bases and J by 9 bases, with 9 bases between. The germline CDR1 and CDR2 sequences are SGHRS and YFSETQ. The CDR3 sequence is CASSLPGVEQFF. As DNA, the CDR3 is TGCGCCAGCAGCTTACCGGGAGTTGAGCAGTTCTTC.

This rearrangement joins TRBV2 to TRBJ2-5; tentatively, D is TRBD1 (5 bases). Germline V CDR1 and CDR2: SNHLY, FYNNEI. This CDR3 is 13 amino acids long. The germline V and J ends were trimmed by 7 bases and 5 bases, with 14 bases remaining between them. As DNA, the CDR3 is TGTGCCAGCATCAAGATAGGGGTCGAGACCCAGTACTTC. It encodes CASIKIGVETQYF.

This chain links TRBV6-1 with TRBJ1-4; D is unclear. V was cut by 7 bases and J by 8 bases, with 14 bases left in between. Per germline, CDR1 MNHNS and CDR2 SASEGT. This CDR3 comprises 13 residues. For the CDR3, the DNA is TGTGCCAGCAATCTCCCTCAGGACGAAAAACTGTTTTTT. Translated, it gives CASNLPQDEKLFF.

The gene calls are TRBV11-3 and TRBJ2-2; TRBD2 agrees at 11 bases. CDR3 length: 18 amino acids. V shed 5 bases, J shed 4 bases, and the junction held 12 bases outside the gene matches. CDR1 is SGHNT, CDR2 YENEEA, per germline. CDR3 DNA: TGTGCCAGCAGCCCAGACAATAGCGGGAGGGTCGGCACCGGGGAGCTGTTTTTT. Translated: CASSPDNSGRVGTGELFF.

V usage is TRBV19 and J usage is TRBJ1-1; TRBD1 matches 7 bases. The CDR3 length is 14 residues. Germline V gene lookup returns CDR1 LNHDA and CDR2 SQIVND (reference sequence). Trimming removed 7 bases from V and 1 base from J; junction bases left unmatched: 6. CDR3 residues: CASTSTGKNTEAFF. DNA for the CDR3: TGTGCCAGTACCTCGACAGGGAAGAACACTGAAGCTTTCTTT.

The CDR3 DNA sequence: TGCGCCAGCAGCTTGGATGCAGACGGTTTCTATGGCTACACCTTC. The encoded protein is CASSLDADGFYGYTF. J is TRBJ1-2 and V is TRBV5-1, with D uncertain. Trimming took off 0 bases at V and 4 bases at J, with 13 bases between the two ends. The germline gives CDR1 SGHRS, CDR2 YFSETQ. The CDR3 is 15 residues long.

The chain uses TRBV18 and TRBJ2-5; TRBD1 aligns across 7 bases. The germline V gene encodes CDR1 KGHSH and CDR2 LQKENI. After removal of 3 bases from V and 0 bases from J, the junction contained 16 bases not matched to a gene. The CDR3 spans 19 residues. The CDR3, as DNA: TGTGCCAGCTCACCGACGTTGGGACAGTCCAATAACAACCAAGAGACCCAGTACTTC. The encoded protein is CASSPTLGQSNNNQETQYF.

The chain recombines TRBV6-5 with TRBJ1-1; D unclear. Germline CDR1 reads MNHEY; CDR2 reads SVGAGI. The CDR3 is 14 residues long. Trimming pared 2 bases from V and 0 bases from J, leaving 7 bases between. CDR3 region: CASSYARMNTEAFF. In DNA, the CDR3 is TGTGCCAGCAGTTACGCCAGAATGAACACTGAAGCTTTCTTT.

DNA of the CDR3: TGTGCCGGTCCTAAGGGGAGACCGCTGGAGACCCAGTACTTC. Translation: CAGPKGRPLETQYF. This chain links TRBV6-5 with TRBJ2-5; D may correspond to TRBD1 or TRBD2 (5 bases each). In germline, CDR1 is MNHEY, CDR2 SVGAGI. Trimming took 11 bases from V and 5 from J, leaving 21 bases between them. The CDR3 is made up of 14 amino acids.

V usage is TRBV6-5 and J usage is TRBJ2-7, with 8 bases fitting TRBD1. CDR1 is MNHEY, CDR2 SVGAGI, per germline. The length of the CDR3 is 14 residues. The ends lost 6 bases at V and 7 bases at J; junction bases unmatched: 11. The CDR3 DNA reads TGTGCCAGCAGGGACAGGGCAGGGGGCAGGGAGCAGTACTTC. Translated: CASRDRAGGREQYF.

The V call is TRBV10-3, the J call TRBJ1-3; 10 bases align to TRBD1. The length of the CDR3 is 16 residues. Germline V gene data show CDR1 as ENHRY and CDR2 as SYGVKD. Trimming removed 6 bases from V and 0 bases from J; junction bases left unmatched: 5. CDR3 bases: TGTGCCATCAGGCCGGGACAGGGGAGCTCTGGAAACACCATATATTTT. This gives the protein CAIRPGQGSSGNTIYF.

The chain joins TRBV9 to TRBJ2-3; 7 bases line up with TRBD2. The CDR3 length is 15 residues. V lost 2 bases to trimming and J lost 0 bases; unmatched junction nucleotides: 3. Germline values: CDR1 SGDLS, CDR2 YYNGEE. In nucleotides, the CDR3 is TGTGCCAGCAGCGTGGGCGGGAGTAGCACAGATACGCAGTATTTT. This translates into CASSVGGSSTDTQYF.

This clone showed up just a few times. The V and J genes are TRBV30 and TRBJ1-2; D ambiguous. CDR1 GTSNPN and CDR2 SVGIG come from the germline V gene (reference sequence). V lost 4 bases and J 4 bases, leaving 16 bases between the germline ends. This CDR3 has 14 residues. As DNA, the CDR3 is TGTGCCTGGAAAAGAGGCGCAGGACGCTATGGCTACACCTTC. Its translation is CAWKRGAGRYGYTF.

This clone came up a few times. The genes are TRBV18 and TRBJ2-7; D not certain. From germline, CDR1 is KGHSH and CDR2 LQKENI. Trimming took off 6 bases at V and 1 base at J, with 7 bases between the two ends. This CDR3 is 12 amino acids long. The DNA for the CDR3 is TGTGCCAGCTCGACAAGGTCCTACGAGCAGTACTTC. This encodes CASSTRSYEQYF.

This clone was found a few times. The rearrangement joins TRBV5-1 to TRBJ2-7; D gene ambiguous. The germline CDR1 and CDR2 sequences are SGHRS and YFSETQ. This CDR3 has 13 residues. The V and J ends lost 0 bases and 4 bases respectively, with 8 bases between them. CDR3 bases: TGCGCCAGCAGCTTGGAGCCCTTATACGAGCAGTACTTC. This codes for CASSLEPLYEQYF. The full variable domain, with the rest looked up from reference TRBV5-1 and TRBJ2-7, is KAGVTQTPRYLIKTRGQQVTLSCSPISGHRSVSWYQQTPGQGLQFLFEYFSETQRNKGNFPGRFSGRQFSNSRSEMNVSTLELGDSALYLCASSLEPLYEQYFGPGTRLTVT.

As DNA, the CDR3 is TGCGCCAGCAACCCGCGGGGTGACTACACAGATACGCAGTATTTT. Translating it yields CASNPRGDYTDTQYF. This chain joins TRBV5-1 and TRBJ2-3; D possibly corresponds to TRBD2 (6 bases). CDR3 length: 15 amino acids. V lost 6 bases, J lost 2 bases, and 16 bases lay in between. The germline V gene has CDR1 SGHRS and CDR2 YFSETQ. Based on the CDR3 plus reference TRBV5-1 and TRBJ2-3, the full variable domain is KAGVTQTPRYLIKTRGQQVTLSCSPISGHRSVSWYQQTPGQGLQFLFEYFSETQRNKGNFPGRFSGRQFSNSRSEMNVSTLELGDSALYLCASNPRGDYTDTQYFGPGTRLTVL.

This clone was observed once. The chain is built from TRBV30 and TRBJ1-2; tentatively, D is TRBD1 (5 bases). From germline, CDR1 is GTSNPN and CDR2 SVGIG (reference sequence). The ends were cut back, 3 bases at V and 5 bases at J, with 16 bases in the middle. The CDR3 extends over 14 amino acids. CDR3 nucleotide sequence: TGTGCCTGGAGATCAAGACAGCTCGTATATGGCTACACCTTC. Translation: CAWRSRQLVYGYTF.

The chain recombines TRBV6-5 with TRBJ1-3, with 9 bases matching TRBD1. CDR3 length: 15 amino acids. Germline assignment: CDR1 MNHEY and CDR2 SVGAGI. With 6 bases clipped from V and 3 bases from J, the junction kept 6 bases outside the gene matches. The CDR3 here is CASSTTGGVGNTIYF. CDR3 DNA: TGTGCCAGCAGCACTACAGGGGGCGTTGGAAACACCATATATTTT.

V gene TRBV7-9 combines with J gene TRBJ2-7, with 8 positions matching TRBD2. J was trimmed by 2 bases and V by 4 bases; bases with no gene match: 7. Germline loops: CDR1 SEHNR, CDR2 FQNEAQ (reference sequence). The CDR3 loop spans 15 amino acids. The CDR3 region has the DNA TGTGCCAGCAGCTCGCTACTAGCGGCGGCCTACGAGCAGTACTTC. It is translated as CASSSLLAAAYEQYF.

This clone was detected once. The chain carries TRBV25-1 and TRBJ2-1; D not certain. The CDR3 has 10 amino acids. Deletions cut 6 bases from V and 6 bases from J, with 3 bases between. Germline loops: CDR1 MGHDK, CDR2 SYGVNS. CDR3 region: CASRGNEQFF. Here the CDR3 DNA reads TGTGCCAGCAGGGGCAATGAGCAGTTCTTC. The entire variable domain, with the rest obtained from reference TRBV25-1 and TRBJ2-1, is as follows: EADIYQTPRYLVIGTGKKITLECSQTMGHDKMYWYQQDPGMELHLIHYSYGVNSTEKGDLSSESTVSRIRTEHFPLTLESARPSHTSQYLCASRGNEQFFGPGTRLTVL.

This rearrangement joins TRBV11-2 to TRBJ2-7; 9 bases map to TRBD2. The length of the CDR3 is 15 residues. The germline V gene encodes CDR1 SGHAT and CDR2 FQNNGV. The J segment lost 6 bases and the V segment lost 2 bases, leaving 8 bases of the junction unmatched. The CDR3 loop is CASSLWASGMGEQYF. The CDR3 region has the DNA TGTGCCAGCAGCTTATGGGCTAGCGGGATGGGCGAGCAGTACTTC.

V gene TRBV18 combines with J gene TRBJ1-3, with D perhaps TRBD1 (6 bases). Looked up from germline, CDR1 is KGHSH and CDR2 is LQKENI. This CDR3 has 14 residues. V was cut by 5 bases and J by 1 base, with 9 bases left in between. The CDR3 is CASSSQGSGNTIYF. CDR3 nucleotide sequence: TGTGCCAGCTCATCACAGGGATCTGGAAACACCATATATTTT.

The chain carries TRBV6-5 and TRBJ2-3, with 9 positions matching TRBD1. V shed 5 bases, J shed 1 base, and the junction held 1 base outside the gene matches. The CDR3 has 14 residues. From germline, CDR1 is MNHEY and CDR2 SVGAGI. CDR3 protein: CASSGDRGTDTQYF. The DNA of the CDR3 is TGTGCCAGCAGTGGGGACAGGGGCACAGATACGCAGTATTTT.

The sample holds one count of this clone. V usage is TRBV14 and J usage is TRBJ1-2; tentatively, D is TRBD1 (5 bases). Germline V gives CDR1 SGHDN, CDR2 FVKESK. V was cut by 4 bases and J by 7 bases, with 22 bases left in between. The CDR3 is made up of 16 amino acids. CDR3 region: CASSLLGGLIGSGYTF. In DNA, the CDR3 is TGTGCCAGCAGCCTCCTCGGGGGGTTGATTGGTTCTGGCTACACCTTC.

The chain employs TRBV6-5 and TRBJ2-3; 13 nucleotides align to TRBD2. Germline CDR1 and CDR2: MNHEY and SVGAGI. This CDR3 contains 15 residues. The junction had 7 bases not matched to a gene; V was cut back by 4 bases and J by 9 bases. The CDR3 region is CASSWTSGRIGTQYF. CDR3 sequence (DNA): TGTGCCAGCAGTTGGACTAGCGGGAGAATTGGAACGCAGTATTTT.

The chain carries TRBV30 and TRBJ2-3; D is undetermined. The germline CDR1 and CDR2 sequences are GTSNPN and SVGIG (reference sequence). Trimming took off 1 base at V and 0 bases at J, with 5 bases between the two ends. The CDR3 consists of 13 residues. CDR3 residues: CAWSDVSTDTQYF. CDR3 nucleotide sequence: TGTGCCTGGAGTGACGTCAGCACAGATACGCAGTATTTT.

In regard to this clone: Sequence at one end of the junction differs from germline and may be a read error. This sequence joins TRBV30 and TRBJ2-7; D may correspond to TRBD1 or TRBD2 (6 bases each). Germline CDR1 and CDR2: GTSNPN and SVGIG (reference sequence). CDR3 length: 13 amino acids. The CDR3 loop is CAWSVPPTGASNF. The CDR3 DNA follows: TGTGCCTGGAGTGTACCCCCTACGGGGGCATCGAACTTC.

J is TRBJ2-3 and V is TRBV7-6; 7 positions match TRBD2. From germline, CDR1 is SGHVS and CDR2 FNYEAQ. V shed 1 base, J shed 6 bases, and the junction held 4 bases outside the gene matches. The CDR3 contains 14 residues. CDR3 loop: CASSLGGSRDTQYF. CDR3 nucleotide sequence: TGTGCCAGCAGCTTAGGCGGGAGTAGGGATACGCAGTATTTT.